The TCR beta chain under discussion was sequenced for a study of blood T cell repertoires in COVID-19. Study at large: From T cells, B-cell-depleted T cells, or PBMCs came the material, which was cDNA or gDNA.

This clone has more than one count but fewer than ten. This CDR3 has 16 amino acids. V lost 5 bases to trimming and J lost 3 bases, with 17 bases between them. Germline CDR1 and CDR2: SNHLY and FYNNEI. Original processing methods: From reference gene primer amplification, estimates of nucleated cell counts were derived. TCRdb's copy holds only in-frame clones and misses some; the assay was immunoSEQ multiplex PCR. That table gives V, J and clone size, and the DNA gave D and trimming. Among about 300,000 clones, roughly 86% were seen once, and the ten largest hold 1.5% to 2%. The sample taken for sequencing was peripheral blood. The chain joins TRBV2 to TRBJ1-5; maybe TRBD1 (5 bases). The clonotype comes from a woman aged 45 to 65 with acute or convalescent COVID-19. The CDR3 DNA follows: TGTGCCAGCAGTTGGGAATCCAGGGTCCCCAATCAGCCCCAGCATTTT. Its translation: CASSWESRVPNQPQHF.